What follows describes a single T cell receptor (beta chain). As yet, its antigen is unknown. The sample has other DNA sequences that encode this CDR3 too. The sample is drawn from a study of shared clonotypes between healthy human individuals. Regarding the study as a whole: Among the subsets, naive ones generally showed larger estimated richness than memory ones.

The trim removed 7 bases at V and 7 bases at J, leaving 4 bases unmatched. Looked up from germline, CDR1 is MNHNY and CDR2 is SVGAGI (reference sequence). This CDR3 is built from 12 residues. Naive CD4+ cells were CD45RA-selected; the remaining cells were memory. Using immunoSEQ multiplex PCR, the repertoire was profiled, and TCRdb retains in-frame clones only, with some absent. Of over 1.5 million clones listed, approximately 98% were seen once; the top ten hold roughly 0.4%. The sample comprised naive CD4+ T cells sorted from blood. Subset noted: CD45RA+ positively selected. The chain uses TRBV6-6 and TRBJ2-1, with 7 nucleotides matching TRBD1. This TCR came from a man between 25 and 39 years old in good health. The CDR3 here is CASTSRGNEQFF. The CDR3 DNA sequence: TGTGCCAGCACTTCCAGGGGGAATGAGCAGTTCTTC.